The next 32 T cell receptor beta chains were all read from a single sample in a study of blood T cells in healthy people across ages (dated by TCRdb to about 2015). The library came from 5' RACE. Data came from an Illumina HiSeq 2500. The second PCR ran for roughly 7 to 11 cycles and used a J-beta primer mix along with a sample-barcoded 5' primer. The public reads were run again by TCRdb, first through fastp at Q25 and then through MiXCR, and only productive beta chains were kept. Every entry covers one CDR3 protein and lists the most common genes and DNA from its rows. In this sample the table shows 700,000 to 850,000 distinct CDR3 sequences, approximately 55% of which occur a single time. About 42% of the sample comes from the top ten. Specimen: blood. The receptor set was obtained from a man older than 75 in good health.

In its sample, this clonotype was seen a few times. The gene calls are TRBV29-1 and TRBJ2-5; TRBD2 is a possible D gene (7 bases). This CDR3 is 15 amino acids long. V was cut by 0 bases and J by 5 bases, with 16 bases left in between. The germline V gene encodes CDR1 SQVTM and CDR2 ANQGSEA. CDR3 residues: CSVEEQAGRGETQYF. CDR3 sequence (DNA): TGCAGCGTTGAAGAACAAGCGGGGAGGGGGGAGACCCAGTACTTC.

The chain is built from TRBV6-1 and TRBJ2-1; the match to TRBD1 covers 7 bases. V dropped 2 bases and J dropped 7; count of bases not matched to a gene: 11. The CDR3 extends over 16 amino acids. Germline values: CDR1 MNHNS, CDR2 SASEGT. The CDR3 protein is CASSERAGARGNEQFF. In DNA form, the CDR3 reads TGTGCCAGCAGTGAAAGGGCAGGAGCCAGGGGGAATGAGCAGTTCTTC.

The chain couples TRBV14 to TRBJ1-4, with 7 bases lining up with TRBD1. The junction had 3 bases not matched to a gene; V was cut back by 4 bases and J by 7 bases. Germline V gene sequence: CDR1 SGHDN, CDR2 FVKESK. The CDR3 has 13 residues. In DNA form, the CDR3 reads TGTGCCAGCAGCCGGAAGGGGGCTGAAAAACTGTTTTTT. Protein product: CASSRKGAEKLFF. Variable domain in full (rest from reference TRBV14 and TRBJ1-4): EAGVTQFPSHSVIEKGQTVTLRCDPISGHDNLYWYRRVMGKEIKFLLHFVKESKQDESGMPNNRFLAERTGGTYSTLKVQPAELEDSGVYFCASSRKGAEKLFFGSGTQLSVL.

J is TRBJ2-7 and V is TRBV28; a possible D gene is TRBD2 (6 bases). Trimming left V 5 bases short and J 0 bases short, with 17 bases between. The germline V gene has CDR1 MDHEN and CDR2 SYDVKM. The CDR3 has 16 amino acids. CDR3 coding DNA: TGTGCCAGCAGTCCCGGATCTAGCGCAAGCTCCTACGAGCAGTACTTC. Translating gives CASSPGSSASSYEQYF.

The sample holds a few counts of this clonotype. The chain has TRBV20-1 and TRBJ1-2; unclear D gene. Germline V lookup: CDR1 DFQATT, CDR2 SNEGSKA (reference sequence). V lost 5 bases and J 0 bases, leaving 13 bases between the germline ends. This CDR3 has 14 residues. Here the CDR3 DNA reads TGCAGTGCTCAACCGGGAGAGACTAACTATGGCTACACCTTC. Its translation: CSAQPGETNYGYTF.

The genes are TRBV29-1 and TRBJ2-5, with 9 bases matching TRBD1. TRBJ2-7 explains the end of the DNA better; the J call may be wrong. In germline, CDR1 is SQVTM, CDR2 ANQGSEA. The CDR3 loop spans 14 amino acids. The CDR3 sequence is CSVGSGTGISEQYF. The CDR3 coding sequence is TGCAGCGTTGGTTCCGGGACAGGGATCTCCGAGCAGTACTTC.

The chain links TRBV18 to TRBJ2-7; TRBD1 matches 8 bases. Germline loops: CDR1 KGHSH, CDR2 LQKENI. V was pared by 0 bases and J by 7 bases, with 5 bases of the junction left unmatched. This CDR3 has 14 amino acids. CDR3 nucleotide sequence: TGTGCCAGCTCACCACCGGTCAGGGGGCGTGAGCAGTACTTC. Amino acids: CASSPPVRGREQYF.

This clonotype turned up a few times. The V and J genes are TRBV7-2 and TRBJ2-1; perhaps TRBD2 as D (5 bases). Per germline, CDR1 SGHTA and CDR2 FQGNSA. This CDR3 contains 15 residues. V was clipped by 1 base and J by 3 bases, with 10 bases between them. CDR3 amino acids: CASSLVRGNYNEQFF. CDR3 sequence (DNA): TGTGCCAGCAGCTTAGTACGGGGTAACTACAATGAGCAGTTCTTC.

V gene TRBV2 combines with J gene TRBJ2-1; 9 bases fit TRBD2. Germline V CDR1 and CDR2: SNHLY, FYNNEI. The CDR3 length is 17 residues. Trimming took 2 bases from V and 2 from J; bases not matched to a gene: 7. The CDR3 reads CASSEYVAGGAYNEQFF. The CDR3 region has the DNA TGTGCCAGCAGTGAATATGTCGCGGGAGGGGCCTACAATGAGCAGTTCTTC.

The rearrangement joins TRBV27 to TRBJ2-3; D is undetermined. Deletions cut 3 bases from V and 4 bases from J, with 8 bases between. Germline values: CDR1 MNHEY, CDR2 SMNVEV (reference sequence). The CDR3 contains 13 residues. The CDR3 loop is CASSFTAADTQYF. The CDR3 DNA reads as TGTGCCAGCAGTTTTACGGCAGCAGATACGCAGTATTTT.

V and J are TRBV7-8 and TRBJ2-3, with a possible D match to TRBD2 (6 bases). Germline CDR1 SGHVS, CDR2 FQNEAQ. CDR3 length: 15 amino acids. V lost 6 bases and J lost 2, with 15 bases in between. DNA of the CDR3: TGTGCCAGCAGGGCCCGGGACTCCTCCACAGATACGCAGTATTTT. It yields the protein CASRARDSSTDTQYF.

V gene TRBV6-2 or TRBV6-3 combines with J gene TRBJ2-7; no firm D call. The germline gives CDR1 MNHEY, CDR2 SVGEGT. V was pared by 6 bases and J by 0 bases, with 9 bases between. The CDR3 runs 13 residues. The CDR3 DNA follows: TGTGCCAGCAGCTACCGCAACTCCTACGAGCAGTACTTC. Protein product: CASSYRNSYEQYF.

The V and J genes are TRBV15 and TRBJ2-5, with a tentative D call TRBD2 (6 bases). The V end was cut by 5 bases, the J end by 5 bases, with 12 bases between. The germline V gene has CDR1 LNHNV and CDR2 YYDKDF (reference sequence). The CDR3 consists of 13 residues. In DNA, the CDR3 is TGTGCCACCAGCCCGGGACTTTATGAGACCCAGTACTTC. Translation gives CATSPGLYETQYF.

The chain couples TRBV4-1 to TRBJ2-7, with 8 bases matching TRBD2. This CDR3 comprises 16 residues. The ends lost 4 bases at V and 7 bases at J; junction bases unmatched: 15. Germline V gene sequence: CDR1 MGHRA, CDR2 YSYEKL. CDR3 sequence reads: CASSPSGGRLNNEQYF. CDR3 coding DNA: TGCGCCAGCAGCCCCTCGGGGGGGCGACTCAACAATGAGCAGTACTTC.

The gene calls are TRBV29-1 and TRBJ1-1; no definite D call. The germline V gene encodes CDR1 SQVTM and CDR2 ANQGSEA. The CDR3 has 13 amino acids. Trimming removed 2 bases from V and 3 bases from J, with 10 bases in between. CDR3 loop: CSVERKQYTEAFF. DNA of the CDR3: TGCAGCGTTGAAAGGAAGCAGTACACTGAAGCTTTCTTT.

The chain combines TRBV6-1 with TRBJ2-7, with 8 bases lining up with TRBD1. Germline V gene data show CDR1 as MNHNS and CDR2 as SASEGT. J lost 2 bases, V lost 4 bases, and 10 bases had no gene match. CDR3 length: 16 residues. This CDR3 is CASSALPGTGAYEQYF. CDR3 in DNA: TGTGCCAGCAGTGCCCTCCCCGGGACAGGAGCCTACGAGCAGTACTTC.

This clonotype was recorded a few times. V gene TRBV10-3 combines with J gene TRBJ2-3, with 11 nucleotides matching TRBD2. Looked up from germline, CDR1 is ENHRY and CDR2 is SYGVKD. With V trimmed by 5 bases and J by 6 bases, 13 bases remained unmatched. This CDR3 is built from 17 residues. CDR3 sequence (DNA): TGTGCCATCAGTATCCTAGCGGGAGGCCCCTCAGGGGATACGCAGTATTTT. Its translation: CAISILAGGPSGDTQYF.

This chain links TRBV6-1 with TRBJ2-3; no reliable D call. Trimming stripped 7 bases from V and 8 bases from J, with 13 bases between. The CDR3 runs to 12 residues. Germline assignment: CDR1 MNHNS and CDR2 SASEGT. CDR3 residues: CASISGRTTQYF. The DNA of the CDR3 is TGTGCCAGCATCTCTGGCCGGACTACGCAGTATTTT.

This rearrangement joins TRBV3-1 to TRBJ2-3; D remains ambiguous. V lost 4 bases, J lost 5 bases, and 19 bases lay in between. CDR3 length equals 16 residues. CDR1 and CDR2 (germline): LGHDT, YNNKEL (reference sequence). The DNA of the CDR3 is TGTGCCAGCAGCCGTCAATCGAATTCTCTCTTAGATACGCAGTATTTT. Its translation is CASSRQSNSLLDTQYF.

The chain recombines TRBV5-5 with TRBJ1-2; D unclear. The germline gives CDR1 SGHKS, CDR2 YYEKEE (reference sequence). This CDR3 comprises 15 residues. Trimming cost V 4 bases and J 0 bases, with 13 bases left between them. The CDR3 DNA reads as TGTGCCAGCAGCCGCGGTCTCGGGGCTAACTATGGCTACACCTTC. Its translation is CASSRGLGANYGYTF.

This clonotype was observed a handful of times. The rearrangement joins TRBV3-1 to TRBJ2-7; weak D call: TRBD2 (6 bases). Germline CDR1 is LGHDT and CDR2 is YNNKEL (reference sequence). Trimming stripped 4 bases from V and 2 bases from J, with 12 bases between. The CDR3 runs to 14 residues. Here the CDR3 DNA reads TGTGCCAGCAGCCGTTCCGGACTAACCTACGAGCAGTACTTC. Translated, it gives CASSRSGLTYEQYF.

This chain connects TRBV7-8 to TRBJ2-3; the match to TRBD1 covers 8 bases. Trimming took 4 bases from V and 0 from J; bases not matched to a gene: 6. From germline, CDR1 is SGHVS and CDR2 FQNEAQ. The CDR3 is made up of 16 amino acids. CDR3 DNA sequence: TGTGCCAGCAGCTCAAGACAGGGGACTAGCACAGATACGCAGTATTTT. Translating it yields CASSSRQGTSTDTQYF.

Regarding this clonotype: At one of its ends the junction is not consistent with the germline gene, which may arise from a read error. CDR3 DNA: TGTGCCAGCAGCGTAGCGTCCCTAAGAAATGAGCAGTTCTTC. Protein sequence: CASSVASLRNEQFF. The gene calls are TRBV7-6 and TRBJ2-1; the D gene is possibly TRBD2 (5 bases). Germline CDR1 is SGHVS and CDR2 is FNYEAQ. CDR3 length: 14 amino acids. The variable domain in full, with the rest retrieved from reference TRBV7-6 and TRBJ2-1, is GAGVSQSPRYKVTKRGQDVALRCDPISGHVSLYWYRQALGQGPEFLTYFNYEAQQDKSGLPNDRFSAERPEGSISTLTIQRTEQRDSAMYRCASSVASLRNEQFFGPGTRLTVL.

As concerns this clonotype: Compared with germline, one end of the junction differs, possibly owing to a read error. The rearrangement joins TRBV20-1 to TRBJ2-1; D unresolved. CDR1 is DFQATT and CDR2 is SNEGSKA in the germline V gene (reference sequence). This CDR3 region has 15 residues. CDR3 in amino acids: CSASLAVSSYNEQFF. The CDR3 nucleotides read TGTAGTGCTAGTTTGGCCGTTAGCTCCTACAATGAGCAGTTCTTC.

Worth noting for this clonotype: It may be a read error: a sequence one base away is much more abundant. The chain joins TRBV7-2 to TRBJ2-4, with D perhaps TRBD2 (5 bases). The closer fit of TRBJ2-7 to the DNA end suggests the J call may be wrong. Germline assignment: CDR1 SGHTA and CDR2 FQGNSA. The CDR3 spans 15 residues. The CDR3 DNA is TGTGCCGGCAGCTTAAGCGGAACGCAAAGCTACGAGCAGTACTTC. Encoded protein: CAGSLSGTQSYEQYF.

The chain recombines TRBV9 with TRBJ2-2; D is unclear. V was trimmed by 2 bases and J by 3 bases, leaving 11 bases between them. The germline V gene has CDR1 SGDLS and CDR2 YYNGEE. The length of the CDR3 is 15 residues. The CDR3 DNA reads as TGTGCCAGCAGCGTCCGCAGAGATTACACCGGGGAGCTGTTTTTT. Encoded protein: CASSVRRDYTGELFF.

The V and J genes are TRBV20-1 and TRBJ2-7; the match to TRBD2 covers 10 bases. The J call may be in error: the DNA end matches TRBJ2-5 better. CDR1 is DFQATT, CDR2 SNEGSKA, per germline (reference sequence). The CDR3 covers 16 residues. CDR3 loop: CSAIRESSGRSETQYF. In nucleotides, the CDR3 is TGCAGTGCTATAAGGGAAAGTAGCGGGAGGAGCGAGACCCAGTACTTC.

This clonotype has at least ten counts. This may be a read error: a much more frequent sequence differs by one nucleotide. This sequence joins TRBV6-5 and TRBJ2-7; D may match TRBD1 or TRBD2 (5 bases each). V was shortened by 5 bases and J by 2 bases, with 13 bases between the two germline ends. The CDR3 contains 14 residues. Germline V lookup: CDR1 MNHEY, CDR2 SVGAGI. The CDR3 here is CASSDDEGTYEQYF. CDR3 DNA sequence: TGTGCCAGCAGTGACGATGAGGGGACCTACGAGCAGTACTTC.

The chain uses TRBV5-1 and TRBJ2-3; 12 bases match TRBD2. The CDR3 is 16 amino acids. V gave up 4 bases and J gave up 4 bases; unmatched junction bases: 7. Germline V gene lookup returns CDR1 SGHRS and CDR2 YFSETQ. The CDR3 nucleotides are TGCGCCAGCAGCCAAGGACTAGCGGGATTGGCAGATACGCAGTATTTT. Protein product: CASSQGLAGLADTQYF.

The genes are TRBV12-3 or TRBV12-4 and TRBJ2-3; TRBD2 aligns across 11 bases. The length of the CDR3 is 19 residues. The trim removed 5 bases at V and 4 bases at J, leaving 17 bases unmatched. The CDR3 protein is CASSRRQGRLAGGADTQYF. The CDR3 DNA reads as TGTGCCAGCAGTCGGCGACAGGGGCGGCTAGCGGGAGGTGCAGATACGCAGTATTTT.

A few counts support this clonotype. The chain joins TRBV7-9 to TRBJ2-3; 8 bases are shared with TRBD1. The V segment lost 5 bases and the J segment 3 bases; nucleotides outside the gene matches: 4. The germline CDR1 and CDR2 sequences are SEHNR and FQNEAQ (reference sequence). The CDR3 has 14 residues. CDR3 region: CASSHGQGTDTQYF. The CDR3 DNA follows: TGTGCCAGCAGCCATGGACAGGGTACAGATACGCAGTATTTT. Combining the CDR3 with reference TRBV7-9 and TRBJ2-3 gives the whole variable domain DTGVSQNPRHKITKRGQNVTFRCDPISEHNRLYWYRQTLGQGPEFLTYFQNEAQLEKSRLLSDRFSAERPKGSFSTLEIQRTEQGDSAMYLCASSHGQGTDTQYFGPGTRLTVL.

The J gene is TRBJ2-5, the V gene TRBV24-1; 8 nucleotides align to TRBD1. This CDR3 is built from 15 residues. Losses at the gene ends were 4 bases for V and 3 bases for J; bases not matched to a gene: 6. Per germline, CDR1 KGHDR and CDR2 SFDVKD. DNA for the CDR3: TGTGCCACCAGTGAGCCTACAGGGGGGAAAGAGACCCAGTACTTC. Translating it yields CATSEPTGGKETQYF.